This T cell receptor (beta chain) was identified in a study of blood T cell repertoires in COVID-19. For the study at large: Donors in the United States, Italy and Spain gave samples during acute or convalescent COVID-19. In each case, the material was cDNA or gDNA derived from T cells, B-cell-depleted T cells, or PBMCs.

TCRdb's copy holds only in-frame clones and misses some; the assay was immunoSEQ multiplex PCR. The table includes 200,000 or so clones, about 87% detected once. The cohort comprised adults aged about 18 to 89 years residing in about two dozen US areas. Participant reports of clinical history set cohort assignment. Trimming took 2 bases from V and 0 from J, leaving 5 bases between them. Per the germline V gene, CDR1 is SGHDN and CDR2 is FVKESK. This CDR3 is 15 amino acids long. The specimen sequenced was PBMCs or T cells enriched from blood (not recorded which). The TCR was taken from a woman in her twenties or thirties who had recovered from COVID-19. The chain carries TRBV14 and TRBJ1-6; no definite D call. The CDR3 bases are TGTGCCAGCAGCCAAAGGAGCTCCTATAATTCACCCCTCCACTTT. Its translation is CASSQRSSYNSPLHF.